Included here is one T cell receptor (beta chain) sequence, with context. Its antigen is undetermined. Sequencing used immunoSEQ multiplex PCR; TCRdb keeps in-frame clones, though not all of them. The data show 150,000 to 200,000 clones, with about 81% seen just once and less than 1.5% held by the top ten. CDR1 is SGHRS, CDR2 YFSETQ, per germline. Trimming took 3 bases from V and 4 from J; bases not matched to a gene: 4. The CDR3 contains 14 residues. This entry comes from a study of cytomegalovirus exposure and HLA in healthy donors. Study findings and constraints: Per published reports, the classifier diagnosed cytomegalovirus status with high specificity and sensitivity.

Sequenced sample: PBMCs. This chain connects TRBV5-1 to TRBJ1-5; TRBD1 matches 7 bases. The TCR was taken from a woman between 25 and 40 years old in good health and CMV-seronegative. The chain's CDR3 is CASSSGQVNQPQHF. The CDR3 DNA reads as TGCGCCAGCAGCTCTGGACAGGTGAATCAGCCCCAGCATTTT.